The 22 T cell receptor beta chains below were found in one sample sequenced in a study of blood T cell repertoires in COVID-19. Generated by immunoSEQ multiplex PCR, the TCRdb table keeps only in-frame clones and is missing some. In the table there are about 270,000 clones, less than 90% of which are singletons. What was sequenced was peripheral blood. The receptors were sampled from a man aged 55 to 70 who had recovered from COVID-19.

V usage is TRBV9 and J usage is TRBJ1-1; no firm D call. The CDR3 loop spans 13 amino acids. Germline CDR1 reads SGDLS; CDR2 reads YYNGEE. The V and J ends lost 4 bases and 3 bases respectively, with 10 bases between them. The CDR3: CASSPRGDTEAFF. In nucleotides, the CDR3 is TGTGCCAGCAGCCCCCGAGGTGACACTGAAGCTTTCTTT. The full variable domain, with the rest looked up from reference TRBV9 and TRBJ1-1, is DSGVTQTPKHLITATGQRVTLRCSPRSGDLSVYWYQQSLDQGLQFLIQYYNGEERAKGNILERFSAQQFPDLHSELNLSSLELGDSALYFCASSPRGDTEAFFGQGTRLTVV.

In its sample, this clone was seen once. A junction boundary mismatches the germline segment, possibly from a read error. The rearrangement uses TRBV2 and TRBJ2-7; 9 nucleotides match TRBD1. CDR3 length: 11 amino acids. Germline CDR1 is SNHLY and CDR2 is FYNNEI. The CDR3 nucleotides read TGTGCCAGCAGTTGGAGACAGGGGGAAGACTTC. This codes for CASSWRQGEDF. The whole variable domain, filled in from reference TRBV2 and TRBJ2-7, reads EPEVTQTPSHQVTQMGQEVILRCVPISNHLYFYWYRQILGQKVEFLVSFYNNEISEKSEIFDDQFSVERPDGSNFTLKIRSTKLEDSAMYFCASSWRQGEDFGPGTRLTVT.

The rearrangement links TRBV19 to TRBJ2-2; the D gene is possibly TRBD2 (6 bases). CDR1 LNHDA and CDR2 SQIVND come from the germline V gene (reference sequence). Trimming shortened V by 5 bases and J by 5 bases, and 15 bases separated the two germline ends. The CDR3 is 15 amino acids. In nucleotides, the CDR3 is TGTGCCAGTAGTTTCGGACATGGGGGGACCGGGGAGCTGTTTTTT. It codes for CASSFGHGGTGELFF.

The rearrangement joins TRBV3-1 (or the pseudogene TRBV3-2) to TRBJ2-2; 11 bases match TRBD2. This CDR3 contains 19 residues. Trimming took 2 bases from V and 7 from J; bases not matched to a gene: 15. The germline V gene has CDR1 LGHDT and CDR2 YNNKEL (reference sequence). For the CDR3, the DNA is TGTGCCAGCAGCCAAACCACTCCGAATAGCGGGGGGGCCATCGGGGAGCTGTTTTTT. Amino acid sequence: CASSQTTPNSGGAIGELFF.

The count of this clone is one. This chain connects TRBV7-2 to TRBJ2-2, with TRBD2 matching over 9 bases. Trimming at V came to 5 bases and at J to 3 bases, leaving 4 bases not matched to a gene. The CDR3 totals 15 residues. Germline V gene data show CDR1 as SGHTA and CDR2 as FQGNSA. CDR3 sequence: CASSTRGGDTGELFF. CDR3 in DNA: TGTGCCAGCAGCACTCGCGGGGGGGACACCGGGGAGCTGTTTTTT.

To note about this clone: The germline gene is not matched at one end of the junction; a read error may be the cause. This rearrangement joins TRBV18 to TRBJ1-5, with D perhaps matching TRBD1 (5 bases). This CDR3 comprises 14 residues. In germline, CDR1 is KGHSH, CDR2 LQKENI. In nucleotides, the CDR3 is TGTGCCAGCTCACCATTCGACAGCAGTCAGCCCCAGCATTTT. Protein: CASSPFDSSQPQHF.

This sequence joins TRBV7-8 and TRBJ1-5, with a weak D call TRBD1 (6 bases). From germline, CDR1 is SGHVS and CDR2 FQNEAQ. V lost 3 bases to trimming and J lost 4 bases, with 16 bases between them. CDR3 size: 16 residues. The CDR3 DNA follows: TGTGCCAGCAGCTTCGGCAGGGGCCGTGGGAATCAGCCCCAGCATTTT. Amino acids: CASSFGRGRGNQPQHF.

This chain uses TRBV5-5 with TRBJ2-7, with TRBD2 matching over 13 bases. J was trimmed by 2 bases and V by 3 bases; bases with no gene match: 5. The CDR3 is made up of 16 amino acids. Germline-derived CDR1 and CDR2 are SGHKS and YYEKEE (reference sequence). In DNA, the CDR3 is TGTGCCAGCAGCTCTATCGGGACTAGCGGGACCTACGAGCAGTACTTC. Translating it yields CASSSIGTSGTYEQYF. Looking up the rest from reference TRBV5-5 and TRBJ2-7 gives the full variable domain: DAGVTQSPTHLIKTRGQQVTLRCSPISGHKSVSWYQQVLGQGPQFIFQYYEKEERGRGNFPDRFSARQFPNYSSELNVNALLLGDSALYLCASSSIGTSGTYEQYFGPGTRLTVT.

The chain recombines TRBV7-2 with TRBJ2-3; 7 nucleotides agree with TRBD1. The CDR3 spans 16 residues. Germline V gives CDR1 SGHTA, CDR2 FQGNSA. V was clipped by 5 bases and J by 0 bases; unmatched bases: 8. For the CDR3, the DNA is TGTGCCAGCAGCCGTTGGGGACAGCTTAGCACAGATACGCAGTATTTT. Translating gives CASSRWGQLSTDTQYF.

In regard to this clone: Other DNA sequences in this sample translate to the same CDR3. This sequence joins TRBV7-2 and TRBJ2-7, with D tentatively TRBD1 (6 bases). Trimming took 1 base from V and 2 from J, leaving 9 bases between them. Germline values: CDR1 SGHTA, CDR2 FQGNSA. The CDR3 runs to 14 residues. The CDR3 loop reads CASSLVPGAYEQYF. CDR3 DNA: TGTGCCAGCAGCTTAGTTCCAGGGGCCTACGAGCAGTACTTC.

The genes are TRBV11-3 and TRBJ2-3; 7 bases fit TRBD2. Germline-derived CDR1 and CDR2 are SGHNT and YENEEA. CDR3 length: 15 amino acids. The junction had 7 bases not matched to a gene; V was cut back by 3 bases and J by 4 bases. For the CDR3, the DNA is TGTGCCAGCAGCTTTGGGAGGGGCGAAGCAGATACGCAGTATTTT. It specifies CASSFGRGEADTQYF.

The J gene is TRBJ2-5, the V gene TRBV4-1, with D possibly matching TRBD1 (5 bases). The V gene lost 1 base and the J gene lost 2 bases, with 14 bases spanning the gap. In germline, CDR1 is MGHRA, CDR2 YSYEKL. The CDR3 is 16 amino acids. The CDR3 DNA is TGCGCCAGCAGCCAAGGGAAAGGGGCTACACAAGAGACCCAGTACTTC. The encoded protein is CASSQGKGATQETQYF.

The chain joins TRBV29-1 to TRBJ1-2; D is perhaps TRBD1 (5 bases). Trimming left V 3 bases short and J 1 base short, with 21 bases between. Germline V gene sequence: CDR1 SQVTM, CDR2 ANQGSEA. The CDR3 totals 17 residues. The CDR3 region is CSVDAGTVGSLNYGYTF. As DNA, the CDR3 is TGCAGCGTTGACGCCGGGACTGTGGGATCCCTTAACTATGGCTACACCTTC.

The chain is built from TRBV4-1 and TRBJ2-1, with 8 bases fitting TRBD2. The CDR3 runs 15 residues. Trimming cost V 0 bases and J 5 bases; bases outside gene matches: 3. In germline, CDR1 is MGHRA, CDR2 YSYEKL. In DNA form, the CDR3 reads TGCGCCAGCAGCCAAGATTCCGGGAGGGACAATGAGCAGTTCTTC. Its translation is CASSQDSGRDNEQFF.

For the CDR3, the DNA is TGTGCCAGCAAGGCAAAGGGGGCTGTCTATGGCTACACCTTC. It specifies CASKAKGAVYGYTF. The V gene is TRBV9, the J gene TRBJ1-2; 7 bases agree with TRBD1. This CDR3 has 14 residues. Germline values: CDR1 SGDLS, CDR2 YYNGEE. Trimming took 6 bases from V and 4 from J; bases not matched to a gene: 9.

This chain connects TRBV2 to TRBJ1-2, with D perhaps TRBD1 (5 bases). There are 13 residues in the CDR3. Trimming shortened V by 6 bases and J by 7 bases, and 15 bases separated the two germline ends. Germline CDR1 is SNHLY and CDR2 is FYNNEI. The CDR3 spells CASRQASSIGYTF. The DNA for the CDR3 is TGTGCCAGCAGACAGGCCTCCTCTATTGGCTACACCTTC.

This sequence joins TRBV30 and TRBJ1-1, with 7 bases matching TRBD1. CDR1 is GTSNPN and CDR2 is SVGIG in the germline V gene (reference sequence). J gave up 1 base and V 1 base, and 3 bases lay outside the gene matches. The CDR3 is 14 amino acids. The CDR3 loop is CAWSGGTANTEAFF. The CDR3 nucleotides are TGTGCCTGGAGTGGGGGGACAGCGAACACTGAAGCTTTCTTT.

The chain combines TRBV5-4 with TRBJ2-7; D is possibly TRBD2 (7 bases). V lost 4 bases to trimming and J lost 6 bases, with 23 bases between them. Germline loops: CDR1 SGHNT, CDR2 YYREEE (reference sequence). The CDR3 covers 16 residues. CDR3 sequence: CASSKGGAEGGSEQYF. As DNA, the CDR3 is TGTGCCAGCAGCAAGGGGGGGGCGGAGGGTGGTAGCGAGCAGTACTTC. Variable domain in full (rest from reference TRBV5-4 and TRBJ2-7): ETGVTQSPTHLIKTRGQQVTLRCSSQSGHNTVSWYQQALGQGPQFIFQYYREEENGRGNFPPRFSGLQFPNYSSELNVNALELDDSALYLCASSKGGAEGGSEQYFGPGTRLTVT.

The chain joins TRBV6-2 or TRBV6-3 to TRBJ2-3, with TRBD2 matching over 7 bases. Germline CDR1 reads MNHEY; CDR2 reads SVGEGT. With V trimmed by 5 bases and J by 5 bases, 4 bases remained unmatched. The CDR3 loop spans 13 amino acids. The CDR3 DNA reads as TGTGCCAGCAGTAGCGGGGAGCAAGATACGCAGTATTTT. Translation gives CASSSGEQDTQYF.

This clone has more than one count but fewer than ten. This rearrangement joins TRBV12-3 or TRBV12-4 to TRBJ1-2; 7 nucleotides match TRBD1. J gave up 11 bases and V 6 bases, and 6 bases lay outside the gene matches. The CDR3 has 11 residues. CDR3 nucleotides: TGTGCCAGCAGCCTGACAGGGAGATACACCTTC. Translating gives CASSLTGRYTF.

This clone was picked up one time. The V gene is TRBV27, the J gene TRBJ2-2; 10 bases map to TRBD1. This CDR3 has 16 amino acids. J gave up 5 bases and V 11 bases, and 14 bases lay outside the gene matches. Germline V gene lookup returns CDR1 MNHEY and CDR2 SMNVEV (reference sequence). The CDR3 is CAGGDSTGGRTGELFF. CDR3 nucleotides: TGTGCCGGAGGGGACTCGACAGGGGGCCGAACCGGGGAGCTGTTTTTT.

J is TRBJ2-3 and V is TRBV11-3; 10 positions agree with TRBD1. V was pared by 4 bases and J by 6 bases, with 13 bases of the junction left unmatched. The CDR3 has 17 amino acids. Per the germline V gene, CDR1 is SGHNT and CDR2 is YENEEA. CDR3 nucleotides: TGTGCCAGCAGCTACTCCCTGAGGGGACAGGGGCACGATACGCAGTATTTT. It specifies CASSYSLRGQGHDTQYF.